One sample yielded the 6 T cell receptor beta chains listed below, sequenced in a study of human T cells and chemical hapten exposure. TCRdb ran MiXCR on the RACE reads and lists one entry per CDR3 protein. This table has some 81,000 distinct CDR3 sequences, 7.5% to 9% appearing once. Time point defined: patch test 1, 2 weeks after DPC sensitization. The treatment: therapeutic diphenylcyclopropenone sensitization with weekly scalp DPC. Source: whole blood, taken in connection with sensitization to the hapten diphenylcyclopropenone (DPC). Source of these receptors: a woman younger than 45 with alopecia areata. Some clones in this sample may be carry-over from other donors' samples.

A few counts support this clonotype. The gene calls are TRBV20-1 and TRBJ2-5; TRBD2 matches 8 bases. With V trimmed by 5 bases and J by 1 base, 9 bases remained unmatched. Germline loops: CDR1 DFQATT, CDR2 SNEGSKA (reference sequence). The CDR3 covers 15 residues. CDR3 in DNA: TGCAGTGCTCCGCTTAGCGGGGCTGGCCAAGAGACCCAGTACTTC. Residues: CSAPLSGAGQETQYF.

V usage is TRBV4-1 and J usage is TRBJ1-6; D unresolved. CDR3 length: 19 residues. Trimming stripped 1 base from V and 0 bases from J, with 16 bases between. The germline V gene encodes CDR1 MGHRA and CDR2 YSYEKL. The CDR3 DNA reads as TGCGCCAGCAGCCAAGTAGGTGCGTCCCTGGGCTCCTATAATTCACCCCTCCACTTT. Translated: CASSQVGASLGSYNSPLHF.

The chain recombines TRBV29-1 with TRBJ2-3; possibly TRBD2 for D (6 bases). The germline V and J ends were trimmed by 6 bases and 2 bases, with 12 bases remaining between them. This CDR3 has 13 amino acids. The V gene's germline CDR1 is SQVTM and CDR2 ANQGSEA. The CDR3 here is CSVFGGFTDTQYF. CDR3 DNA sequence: TGCAGCGTGTTTGGGGGGTTCACAGATACGCAGTATTTT.

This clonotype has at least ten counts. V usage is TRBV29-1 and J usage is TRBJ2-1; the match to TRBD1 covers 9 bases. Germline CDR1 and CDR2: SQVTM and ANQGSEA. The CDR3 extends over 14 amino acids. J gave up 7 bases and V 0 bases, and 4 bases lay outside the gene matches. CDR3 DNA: TGCAGCGTTGAAGATCGACAGGGGGTAAATGAGCAGTTCTTC. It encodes CSVEDRQGVNEQFF.

CDR3 sequence (DNA): TGTGCCAGCAGCGCAGCTGGGACAGGGGGCCCTTCCGAGCAGTACTTC. This codes for CASSAAGTGGPSEQYF. This chain connects TRBV9 to TRBJ2-7; 12 positions agree with TRBD1. The CDR3 has 16 residues. Germline CDR1 SGDLS, CDR2 YYNGEE. Trimming removed 3 bases from V and 6 bases from J; junction bases left unmatched: 10.

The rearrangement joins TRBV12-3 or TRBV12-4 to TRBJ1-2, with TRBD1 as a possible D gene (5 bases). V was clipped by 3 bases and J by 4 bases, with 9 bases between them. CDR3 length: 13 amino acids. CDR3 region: CASSLGETYGYTF. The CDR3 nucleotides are TGTGCCAGCAGTTTGGGGGAGACCTATGGCTACACCTTC.